The 20 T cell receptor beta chains below come from one sample, sequenced in a study of T-cell memory formation after mild COVID-19. TCRdb recomputed calls from the 5' RACE reads with MiXCR, one row per CDR3 protein. The sample contains tens of thousands of distinct CDR3 sequences, 9.5% to 15% of which appear only once. Sequencing used PBMCs or a T cell subset sorted from them (not recorded which). These receptors were taken from a man aged 18 to 30 who had mild COVID-19 (a few samples of this study predate the infection). Cell type and time point are not known.

This clonotype has more than one count but fewer than ten. This rearrangement joins TRBV27 to TRBJ1-2; D remains ambiguous. Trimming removed 5 bases from V and 8 bases from J, with 21 bases in between. From germline, CDR1 is MNHEY and CDR2 SMNVEV (reference sequence). The CDR3 extends over 15 amino acids. The CDR3: CASSSSGRSRVGYTF. The CDR3 DNA reads TGTGCCAGCAGTAGCAGTGGCAGATCGCGCGTGGGCTACACCTTC.

This rearrangement joins TRBV11-2 to TRBJ2-2, with unresolved D. The germline gives CDR1 SGHAT, CDR2 FQNNGV. This CDR3 region has 15 residues. Trimming removed 2 bases from V and 5 bases from J, with 12 bases in between. For the CDR3, the DNA is TGTGCCAGCAGCTTACGGGCCAGCCTGACCGGGGAGCTGTTTTTT. Amino acids: CASSLRASLTGELFF.

This clonotype has more than one count but fewer than ten. The genes are TRBV7-9 and TRBJ2-1; 8 positions agree with TRBD1. Germline V gene lookup returns CDR1 SEHNR and CDR2 FQNEAQ (reference sequence). This CDR3 is built from 14 residues. V trimming: 5 bases; J trimming: 7 bases; junction bases outside the gene matches: 7. The chain's CDR3 is CASSPDRDTNEQFF. The CDR3 nucleotides read TGTGCCAGCAGCCCGGACAGGGACACGAATGAGCAGTTCTTC.

The rearrangement joins TRBV4-3 to TRBJ2-3; TRBD2 is a possible D gene (6 bases). Germline V CDR1 and CDR2: LGHNA, YSLEER. V lost 2 bases and J 0 bases, leaving 12 bases between the germline ends. The CDR3 loop spans 16 amino acids. In DNA, the CDR3 is TGCGCCAGCAGCCAATTCGGGACTCCGAGCACAGATACGCAGTATTTT. Amino acids: CASSQFGTPSTDTQYF.

The chain links TRBV12-3 or TRBV12-4 to TRBJ1-5; TRBD1 matches at 11 bases. V shed 1 base and J 5 bases; nucleotides not matched to a gene: 4. CDR3 length: 16 residues. The CDR3 DNA is TGTGCCAGCAGTTTAGTCGGACAGGGGGCCGATCAGCCCCAGCATTTT. It specifies CASSLVGQGADQPQHF.

This clonotype was picked up a small number of times. V gene TRBV23-1 combines with J gene TRBJ2-5, with a weak D call TRBD1 (5 bases). TRBV23-1 is an ORF for which the function is uncertain. The CDR3 length is 13 residues. V lost 3 bases to trimming and J lost 3 bases, with 8 bases between them. CDR3: CASSHAREETQYF. DNA for the CDR3: TGCGCCAGCAGTCACGCCAGGGAAGAGACCCAGTACTTC.

This clonotype was recorded many times. The chain joins TRBV6-5 to TRBJ2-7, with TRBD1 matching 9 bases. With V trimmed by 6 bases and J by 4 bases, 4 bases remained unmatched. The CDR3 is made up of 13 amino acids. The germline V gene has CDR1 MNHEY and CDR2 SVGAGI. The CDR3: CASSSDRGYEQYF. CDR3 in DNA: TGTGCCAGCAGCTCGGACAGGGGTTACGAGCAGTACTTC.

This chain uses TRBV4-1 with TRBJ2-7, with D unresolved. V gave up 1 base and J gave up 6 bases, with 13 bases separating them. The CDR3 runs 14 residues. The germline V gene has CDR1 MGHRA and CDR2 YSYEKL. CDR3 bases: TGCGCCAGCAGCCAAGGGCGCATGGGCGTCGAGCAGTACTTC. This translates into CASSQGRMGVEQYF.

The rearrangement uses TRBV29-1 and TRBJ2-3, with D tentatively TRBD1 or TRBD2 (6 bases each). The CDR3 is 12 residues long. Germline V gene lookup returns CDR1 SQVTM and CDR2 ANQGSEA. V was pared by 7 bases and J by 2 bases, with 10 bases between. The CDR3 sequence is CSGGASTDTQYF. CDR3 coding DNA: TGCAGCGGGGGGGCATCCACAGATACGCAGTATTTT.

The V and J genes are TRBV6-2 or TRBV6-3 and TRBJ1-2; D possibly corresponds to TRBD1 (6 bases). The germline gives CDR1 MNHEY, CDR2 SVGEGT. The CDR3 spans 10 residues. V lost 6 bases to trimming and J lost 10 bases, with 9 bases between them. DNA for the CDR3: TGTGCCAGCAGACAGGGCTCCTACACCTTC. Its translation: CASRQGSYTF.

As for this clonotype: The junction shows a germline mismatch at one end, possibly a read error. The chain recombines TRBV6-5 with TRBJ1-1; D unclear. Germline V gene data show CDR1 as MNHEY and CDR2 as SVGAGI. This CDR3 spans 15 amino acids. CDR3 coding DNA: TGTGCCAGCAGTAACTCGTGGGTGGGGAACACTGAAGCTTTCTTT. As protein: CASSNSWVGNTEAFF.

This clonotype was seen a handful of times. The chain uses TRBV9 and TRBJ2-7, with D hard to call. The germline CDR1 and CDR2 sequences are SGDLS and YYNGEE. This CDR3 is 12 amino acids long. V lost 0 bases to trimming and J lost 4 bases, with 5 bases between them. In DNA form, the CDR3 reads TGTGCCAGCAGCGTAGGGGGTTACGAGCAGTACTTC. It codes for CASSVGGYEQYF.

This chain joins TRBV7-2 and TRBJ1-6; 8 nucleotides line up with TRBD1. Per the germline V gene, CDR1 is SGHTA and CDR2 is FQGNSA. V shed 4 bases, J shed 5 bases, and the junction held 4 bases outside the gene matches. The CDR3 runs to 15 residues. CDR3 amino acids: CASSWGQADNSPLHF. As DNA, the CDR3 is TGTGCCAGCAGCTGGGGACAGGCCGATAATTCACCCCTCCACTTT.

This clonotype was detected only a few times. The V call is TRBV21-1, the J call TRBJ2-7; the D call TRBD1 from the table was never checked on the DNA. TRBV21-1 is an annotated pseudogene. This CDR3 spans 14 amino acids. DNA of the CDR3: TGTGCCAGCACCCCGGACGTAAGCTCCTACGAGCAGTACTTC. Translation: CASTPDVSSYEQYF.

This clonotype has more than one count but fewer than ten. The genes are TRBV7-2 and TRBJ2-1; D is uncertain. Trimming pared 0 bases from V and 12 bases from J, leaving 6 bases between. The germline V gene encodes CDR1 SGHTA and CDR2 FQGNSA. The CDR3 extends over 11 amino acids. CDR3 sequence reads: CASSLAGLQFF. The CDR3 region has the DNA TGTGCCAGCAGCTTAGCTGGGTTGCAGTTCTTC. The whole variable domain, filled in from reference TRBV7-2 and TRBJ2-1, reads GAGVSQSPSNKVTEKGKDVELRCDPISGHTALYWYRQSLGQGLEFLIYFQGNSAPDKSGLPSDRFSAERTGGSVSTLTIQRTQQEDSAVYLCASSLAGLQFFGPGTRLTVL.

This clonotype was observed at least ten times. The DNA of the CDR3 is TGTGCCAGCAGCTTAGTGACTAGCAGAGAGACCCAGTACTTC. It translates to CASSLVTSRETQYF. V usage is TRBV7-9 and J usage is TRBJ2-5; 7 bases match TRBD2. This CDR3 spans 14 amino acids. Germline CDR1 SEHNR, CDR2 FQNEAQ (reference sequence). Trimming removed 1 base from V and 4 bases from J; junction bases left unmatched: 3.

This clonotype was seen only a few times. The V call is TRBV4-3, the J call TRBJ1-4; D uncertain. Germline CDR1 and CDR2: LGHNA and YSLEER. V was shortened by 0 bases and J by 8 bases, with 13 bases between the two germline ends. This CDR3 has 15 residues. The CDR3, as DNA: TGCGCCAGCAGCCAAGAGGGCGGGTTAGGGGAAAAACTGTTTTTT. This encodes CASSQEGGLGEKLFF.

The V gene is TRBV3-1, the J gene TRBJ2-3; D is unclear. The germline V gene encodes CDR1 LGHDT and CDR2 YNNKEL (reference sequence). There are 14 residues in the CDR3. The V end was cut by 8 bases, the J end by 2 bases, with 14 bases between. The CDR3 sequence: CASWEGGNTDTQYF. As DNA, the CDR3 is TGTGCCAGCTGGGAAGGCGGAAACACAGATACGCAGTATTTT.

The rearrangement joins TRBV7-9 to TRBJ1-5; D may be TRBD1 (6 bases). Germline loops: CDR1 SEHNR, CDR2 FQNEAQ (reference sequence). V lost 5 bases and J 5 bases, leaving 13 bases between the germline ends. The CDR3 totals 14 residues. In DNA form, the CDR3 reads TGTGCCAGCAGCGCACAGGGTGGAGATCAGCCCCAGCATTTT. Residues: CASSAQGGDQPQHF.

This clonotype has a handful of counts. This CDR3 is CASSAPVDPRVTDTQYF. Here the CDR3 DNA reads TGTGCCAGCAGCGCACCTGTGGATCCCCGAGTCACAGATACGCAGTATTTT. This chain joins TRBV7-8 and TRBJ2-3, with D unresolved. Germline CDR1 reads SGHVS; CDR2 reads FQNEAQ. With 5 bases removed from V and 2 bases from J, the gap between germline ends came to 20 bases. The CDR3 length is 17 residues.